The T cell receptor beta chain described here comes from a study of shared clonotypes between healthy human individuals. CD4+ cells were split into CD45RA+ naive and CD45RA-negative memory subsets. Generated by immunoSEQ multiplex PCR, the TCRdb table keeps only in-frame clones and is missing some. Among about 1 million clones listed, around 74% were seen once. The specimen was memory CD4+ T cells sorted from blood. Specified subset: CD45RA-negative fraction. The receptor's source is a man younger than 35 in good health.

In DNA, the CDR3 is TGTGCCAGCAGCGTAGAGGGCAGGGAGTACCCCACAGATACGCAGTATTTT. Amino acids: CASSVEGREYPTDTQYF. The gene calls are TRBV9 and TRBJ2-3; D is tentatively TRBD1 or TRBD2 (5 bases each). V was cut by 0 bases and J by 2 bases, with 16 bases left in between. Germline V gives CDR1 SGDLS, CDR2 YYNGEE. This CDR3 has 17 residues.